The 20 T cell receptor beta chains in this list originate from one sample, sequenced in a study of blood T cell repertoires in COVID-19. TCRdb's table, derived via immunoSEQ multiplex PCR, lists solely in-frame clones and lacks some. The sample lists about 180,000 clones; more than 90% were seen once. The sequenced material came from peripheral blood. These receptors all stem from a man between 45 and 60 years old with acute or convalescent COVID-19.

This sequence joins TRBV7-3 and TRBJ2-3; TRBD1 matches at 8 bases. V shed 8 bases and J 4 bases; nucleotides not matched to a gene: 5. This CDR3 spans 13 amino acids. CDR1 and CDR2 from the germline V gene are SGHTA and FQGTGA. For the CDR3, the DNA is TGTGCCAGCGGGGCAGGGGGCGCAGATACGCAGTATTTT. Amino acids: CASGAGGADTQYF.

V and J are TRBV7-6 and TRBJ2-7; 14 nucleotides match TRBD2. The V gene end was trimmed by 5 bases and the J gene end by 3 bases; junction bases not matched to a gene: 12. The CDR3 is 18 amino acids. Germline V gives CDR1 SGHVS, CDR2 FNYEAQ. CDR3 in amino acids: CASSLLPGTSGSNYEQYF. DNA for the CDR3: TGTGCCAGCAGCCTACTGCCCGGGACTAGCGGGAGTAACTACGAGCAGTACTTC.

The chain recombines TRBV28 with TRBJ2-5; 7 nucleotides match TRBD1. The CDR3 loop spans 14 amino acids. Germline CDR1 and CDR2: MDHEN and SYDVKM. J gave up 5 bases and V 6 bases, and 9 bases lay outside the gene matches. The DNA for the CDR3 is TGTGCCAGCAGGGCACAGGGGTTGGGGGAGACCCAGTACTTC. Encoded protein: CASRAQGLGETQYF. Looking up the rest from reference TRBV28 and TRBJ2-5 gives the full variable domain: DVKVTQSSRYLVKRTGEKVFLECVQDMDHENMFWYRQDPGLGLRLIYFSYDVKMKEKGDIPEGYSVSREKKERFSLILESASTNQTSMYLCASRAQGLGETQYFGPGTRLLVL.

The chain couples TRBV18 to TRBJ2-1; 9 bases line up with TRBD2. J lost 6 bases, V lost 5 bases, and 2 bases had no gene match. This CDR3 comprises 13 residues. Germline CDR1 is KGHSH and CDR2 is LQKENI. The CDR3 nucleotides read TGTGCCAGCTCATCTAGCGGGATCAATGAGCAGTTCTTC. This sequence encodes CASSSSGINEQFF.

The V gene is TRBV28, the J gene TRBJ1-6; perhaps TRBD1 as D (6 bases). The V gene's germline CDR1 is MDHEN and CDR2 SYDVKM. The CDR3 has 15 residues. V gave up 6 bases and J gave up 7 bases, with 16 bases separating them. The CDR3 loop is CASSQLVGANSPLHF. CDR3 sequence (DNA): TGTGCCAGCAGCCAGCTGGTGGGGGCGAATTCACCCCTCCACTTT.

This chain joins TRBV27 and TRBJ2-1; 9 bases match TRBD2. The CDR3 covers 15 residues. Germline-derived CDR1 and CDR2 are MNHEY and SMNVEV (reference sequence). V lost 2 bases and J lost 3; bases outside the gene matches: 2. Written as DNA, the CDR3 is TGTGCCAGCAGTTTACGCGGGGGGGTCTACAATGAGCAGTTCTTC. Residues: CASSLRGGVYNEQFF.

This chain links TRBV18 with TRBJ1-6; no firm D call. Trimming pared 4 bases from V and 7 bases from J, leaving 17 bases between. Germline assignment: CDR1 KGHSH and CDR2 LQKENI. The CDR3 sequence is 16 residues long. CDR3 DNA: TGTGCCAGCTCACAGGGCGACTTGAGAGGGAATTCACCCCTCCACTTT. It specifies CASSQGDLRGNSPLHF.

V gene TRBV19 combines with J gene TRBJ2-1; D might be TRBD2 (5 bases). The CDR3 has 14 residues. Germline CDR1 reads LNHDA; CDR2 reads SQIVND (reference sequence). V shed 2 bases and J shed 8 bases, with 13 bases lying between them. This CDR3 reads CASSIKVGSDEQFF. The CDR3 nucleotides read TGTGCCAGTAGTATAAAGGTGGGGAGTGATGAGCAGTTCTTC.

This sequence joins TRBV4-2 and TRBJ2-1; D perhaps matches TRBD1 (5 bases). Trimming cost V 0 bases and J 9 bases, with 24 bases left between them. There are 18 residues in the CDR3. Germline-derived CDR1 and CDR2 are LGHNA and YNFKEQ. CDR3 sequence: CASSQENYGVKGQSEQFF. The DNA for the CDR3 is TGTGCCAGCAGCCAAGAGAATTATGGGGTCAAGGGGCAGAGTGAGCAGTTCTTC.

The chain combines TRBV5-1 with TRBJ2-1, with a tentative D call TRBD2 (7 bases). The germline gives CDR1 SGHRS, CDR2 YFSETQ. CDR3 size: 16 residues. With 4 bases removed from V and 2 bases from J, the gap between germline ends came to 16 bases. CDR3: CASSAPGGDTYNEQFF. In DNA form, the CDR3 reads TGCGCCAGCAGCGCCCCGGGGGGCGACACCTACAATGAGCAGTTCTTC. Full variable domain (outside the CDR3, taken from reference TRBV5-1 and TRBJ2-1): KAGVTQTPRYLIKTRGQQVTLSCSPISGHRSVSWYQQTPGQGLQFLFEYFSETQRNKGNFPGRFSGRQFSNSRSEMNVSTLELGDSALYLCASSAPGGDTYNEQFFGPGTRLTVL.

The CDR3: CASSSSTGTTYEQYF. The CDR3 DNA sequence: TGCGCCAGCAGCTCATCTACAGGGACTACCTACGAGCAGTACTTC. The chain links TRBV5-1 to TRBJ2-7; a weak D match, TRBD2 (7 bases). Germline-derived CDR1 and CDR2 are SGHRS and YFSETQ. The V end was cut by 3 bases, the J end by 2 bases, with 15 bases between. The CDR3 has 15 amino acids.

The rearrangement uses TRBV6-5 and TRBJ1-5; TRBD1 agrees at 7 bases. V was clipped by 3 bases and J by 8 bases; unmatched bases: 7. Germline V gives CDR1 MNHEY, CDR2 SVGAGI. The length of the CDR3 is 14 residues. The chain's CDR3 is CASSYYRGLEPQHF. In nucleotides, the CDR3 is TGTGCCAGCAGTTATTACAGGGGATTGGAGCCCCAGCATTTT.

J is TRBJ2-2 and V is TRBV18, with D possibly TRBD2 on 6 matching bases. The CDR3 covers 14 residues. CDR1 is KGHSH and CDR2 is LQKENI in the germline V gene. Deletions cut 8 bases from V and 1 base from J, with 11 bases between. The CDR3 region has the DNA TGTGCCAGCACCGACGGGGGGAACACCGGGGAGCTGTTTTTT. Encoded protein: CASTDGGNTGELFF.

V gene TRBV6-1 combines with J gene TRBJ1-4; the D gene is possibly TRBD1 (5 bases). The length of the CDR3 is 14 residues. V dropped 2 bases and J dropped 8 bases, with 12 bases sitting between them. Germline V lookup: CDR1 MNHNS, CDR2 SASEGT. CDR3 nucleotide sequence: TGTGCCAGCAGTGAACGCCAGGGTCGAGAAAAACTGTTTTTT. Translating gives CASSERQGREKLFF.

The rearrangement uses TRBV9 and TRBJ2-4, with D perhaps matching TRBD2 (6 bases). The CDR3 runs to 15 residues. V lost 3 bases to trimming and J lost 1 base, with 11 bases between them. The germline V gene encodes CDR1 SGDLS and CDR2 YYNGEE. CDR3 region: CASSAGGTAKNIQYF. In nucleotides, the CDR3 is TGTGCCAGCAGCGCAGGAGGGACGGCCAAAAACATTCAGTACTTC.

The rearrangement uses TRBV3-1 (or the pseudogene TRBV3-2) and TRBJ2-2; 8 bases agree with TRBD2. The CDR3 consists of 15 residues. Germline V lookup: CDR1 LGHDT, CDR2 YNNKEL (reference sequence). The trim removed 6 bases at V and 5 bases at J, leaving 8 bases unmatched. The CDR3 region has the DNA TGTGCCAGCAGTCTGGGACTAGTTTGGACCGGGGAGCTGTTTTTT. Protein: CASSLGLVWTGELFF.

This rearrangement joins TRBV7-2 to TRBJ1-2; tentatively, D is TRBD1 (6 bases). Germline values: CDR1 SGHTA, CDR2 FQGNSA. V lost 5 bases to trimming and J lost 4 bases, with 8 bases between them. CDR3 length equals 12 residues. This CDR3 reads CASSPDSYGYTF. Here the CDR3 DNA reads TGTGCCAGCAGCCCGGACAGCTATGGCTACACCTTC.

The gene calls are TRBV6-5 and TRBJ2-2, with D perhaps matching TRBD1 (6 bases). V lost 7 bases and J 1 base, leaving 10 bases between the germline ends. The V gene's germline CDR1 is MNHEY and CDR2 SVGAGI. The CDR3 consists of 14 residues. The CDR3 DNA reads TGTGCCAGCAAGCCACAGGGGAACACCGGGGAGCTGTTTTTT. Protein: CASKPQGNTGELFF.

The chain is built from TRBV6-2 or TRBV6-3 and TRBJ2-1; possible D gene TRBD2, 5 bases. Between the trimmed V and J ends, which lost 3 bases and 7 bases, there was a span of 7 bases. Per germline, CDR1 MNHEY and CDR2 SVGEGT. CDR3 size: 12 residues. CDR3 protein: CASSYGGNEQFF. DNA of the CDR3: TGTGCCAGCAGTTATGGAGGAAATGAGCAGTTCTTC.

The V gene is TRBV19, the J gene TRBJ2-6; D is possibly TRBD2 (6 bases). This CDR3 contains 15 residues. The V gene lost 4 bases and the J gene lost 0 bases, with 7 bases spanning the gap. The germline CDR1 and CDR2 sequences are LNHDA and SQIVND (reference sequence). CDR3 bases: TGTGCCAGTAGTAGGAGGGACTCTGGGGCCAACGTCCTGACTTTC. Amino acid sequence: CASSRRDSGANVLTF. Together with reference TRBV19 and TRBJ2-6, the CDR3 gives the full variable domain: DGGITQSPKYLFRKEGQNVTLSCEQNLNHDAMYWYRQDPGQGLRLIYYSQIVNDFQKGDIAEGYSVSREKKESFPLTVTSAQKNPTAFYLCASSRRDSGANVLTFGAGSRLTVL.